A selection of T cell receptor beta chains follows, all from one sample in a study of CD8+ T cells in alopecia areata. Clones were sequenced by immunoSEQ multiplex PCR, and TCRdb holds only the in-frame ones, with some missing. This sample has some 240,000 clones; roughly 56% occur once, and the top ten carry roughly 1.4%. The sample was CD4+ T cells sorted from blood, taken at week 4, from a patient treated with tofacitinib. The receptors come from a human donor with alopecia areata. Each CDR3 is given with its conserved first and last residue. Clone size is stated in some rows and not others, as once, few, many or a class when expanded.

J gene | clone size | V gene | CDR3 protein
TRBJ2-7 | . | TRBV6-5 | CASSGQRTNRYEQYF
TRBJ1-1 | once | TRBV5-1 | CASSPHGGNTEAFF
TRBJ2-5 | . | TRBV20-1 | CSRPPGETQYF
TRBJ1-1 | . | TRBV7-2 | CASSFSPGDTEAFF
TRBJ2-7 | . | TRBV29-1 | CSVVGRPAEQYF
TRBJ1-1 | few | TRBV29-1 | CSVSGTLNTEAFF
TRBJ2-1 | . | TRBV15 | CATPGLAGNEQFF
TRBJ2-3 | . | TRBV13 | CASSQYSIRTQYF
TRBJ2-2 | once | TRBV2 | CASSEYRTNTGELFF
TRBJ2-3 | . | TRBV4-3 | CASSQEARGRDTQYF
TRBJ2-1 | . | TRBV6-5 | CASRASGGATGEQFF
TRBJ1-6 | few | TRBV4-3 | CASSPTGNGASPLHF
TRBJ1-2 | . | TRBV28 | CASSFEGARGYTF
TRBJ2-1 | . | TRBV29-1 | CSARSGGDYNEQFF
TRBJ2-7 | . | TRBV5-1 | CASSPGTGRFYEQYF
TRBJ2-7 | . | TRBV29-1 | CSVVGRQYEQYF
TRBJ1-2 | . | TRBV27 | CASSMTGAGYTF
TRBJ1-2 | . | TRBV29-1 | CSVVREGIGGYTF
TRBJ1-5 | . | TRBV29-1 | CSAGHQDQPQHF
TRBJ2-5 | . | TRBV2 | CASSRLAGGSETQYF
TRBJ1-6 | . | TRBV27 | CASSLGTAPSPLHF
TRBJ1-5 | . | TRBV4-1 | CASSQEGAVDQPQHF
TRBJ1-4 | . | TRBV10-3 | CATGAGEKLFF
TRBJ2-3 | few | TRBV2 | CASSRGTRTDTQYF
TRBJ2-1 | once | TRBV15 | CATSSGDRGNEQFF
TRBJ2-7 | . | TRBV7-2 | CASSVLAGIPSYEQYF
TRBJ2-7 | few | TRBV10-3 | CAITSDRAAYEQYF
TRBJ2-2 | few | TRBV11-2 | CASSRRFTGELFF
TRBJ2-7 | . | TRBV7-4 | CASTRRPGLVNLSYEQYF
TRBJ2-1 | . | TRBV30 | CAWSPGSNEQFF
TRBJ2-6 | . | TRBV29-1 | CSVEWNGVLTF
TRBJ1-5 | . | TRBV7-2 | CASSSTSIQPQHF
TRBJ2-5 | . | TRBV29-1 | CSVEGRDWDRSQETQYF
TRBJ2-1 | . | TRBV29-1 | CSVEDKPNGRNEQFF
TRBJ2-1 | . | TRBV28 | CASSIQGQNNEQFF
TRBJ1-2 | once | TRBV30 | CAWSTQGAVGYTF
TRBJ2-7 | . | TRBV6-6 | CASNLQRTYEQYF
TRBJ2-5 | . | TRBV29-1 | CSAPGEWETQYF
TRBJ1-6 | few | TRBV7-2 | CASSKEGWTPLHF
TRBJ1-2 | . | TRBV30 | CAWSVSRNPLYGYTF
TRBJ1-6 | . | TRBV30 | CAWSVGVSNSPLHF
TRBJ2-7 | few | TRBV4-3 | CASSQDQTGGLYEQYF
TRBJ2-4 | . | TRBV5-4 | CASSQQTGTNIQYF
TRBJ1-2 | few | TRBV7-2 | CASSLRDTRYTF
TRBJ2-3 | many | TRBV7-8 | CASGPPGGTDTQYF
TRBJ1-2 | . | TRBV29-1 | CSVELHYGYTF
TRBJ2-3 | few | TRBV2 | CASSVQATDTQYF
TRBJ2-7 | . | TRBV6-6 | CASSQIRGTYEQYF
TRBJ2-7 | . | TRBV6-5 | CASSDPDRGNYEQYF
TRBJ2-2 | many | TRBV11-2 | CASSLGLRQNTGELFF
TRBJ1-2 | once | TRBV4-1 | CASSQEWSETNYGYTF
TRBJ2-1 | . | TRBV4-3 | CASSHGQGMNEQFF
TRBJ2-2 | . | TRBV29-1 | CSADRGQRTGELFF
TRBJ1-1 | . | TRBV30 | CAWSRGPEAFF
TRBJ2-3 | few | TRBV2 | CASRATSGTQYF